The clone carrying this T cell receptor (beta chain) was found a few times. This sample also contains other DNA sequences that code for the same CDR3. Germline V CDR1 and CDR2: SGHRS, YFSETQ. This CDR3 spans 13 amino acids. Trimming took off 0 bases at V and 4 bases at J, with 8 bases between the two ends. Source study methods: By means of reference gene primer amplification, nucleated cell counts were estimated. Only in-frame clones appear in the TCRdb table, and some are missing; sequencing was by immunoSEQ multiplex PCR. V, J and clone size are taken as reported in that table, and D and trimming were inferred from the DNA itself. The sample lists over 350,000 clones; about 89% were seen once. The data derive from a study of blood T cell repertoires in COVID-19. In the study overall: COVID-19 samples collected from the United States, Italy and Spain covered acute and convalescent phases.

Sequenced material: peripheral blood. The origin of this receptor is a woman in her 30s with acute or convalescent COVID-19. The rearrangement uses TRBV5-1 and TRBJ2-7, with D perhaps matching TRBD1 (5 bases). The DNA of the CDR3 is TGCGCCAGCAGCTTGGACCCAGGGTACGAGCAGTACTTC. Its translation: CASSLDPGYEQYF. Together with reference TRBV5-1 and TRBJ2-7, the CDR3 gives the full variable domain: KAGVTQTPRYLIKTRGQQVTLSCSPISGHRSVSWYQQTPGQGLQFLFEYFSETQRNKGNFPGRFSGRQFSNSRSEMNVSTLELGDSALYLCASSLDPGYEQYFGPGTRLTVT.